This T cell receptor (beta chain) was recovered during a study of blood T cell repertoires in COVID-19. Overall study: Sources were T cells, B-cell-depleted T cells, or PBMCs; the material itself was cDNA or gDNA.

Germline-derived CDR1 and CDR2 are SGHRS and YFSETQ. The CDR3 is 13 amino acids. V lost 7 bases and J lost 2; bases outside the gene matches: 4. Clones were read by immunoSEQ multiplex PCR, and TCRdb kept only the in-frame ones, dropping some. The sample includes a few hundred thousand clones, around four fifths of them seen just once. The TCR originated in a woman aged 60-75 years who had recovered from COVID-19. Material: peripheral blood. V usage is TRBV5-1 and J usage is TRBJ2-7; 9 bases fit TRBD2. The CDR3 loop is CASGAGGTYEQYF. CDR3 coding DNA: TGCGCCAGCGGGGCGGGGGGGACCTACGAGCAGTACTTC.